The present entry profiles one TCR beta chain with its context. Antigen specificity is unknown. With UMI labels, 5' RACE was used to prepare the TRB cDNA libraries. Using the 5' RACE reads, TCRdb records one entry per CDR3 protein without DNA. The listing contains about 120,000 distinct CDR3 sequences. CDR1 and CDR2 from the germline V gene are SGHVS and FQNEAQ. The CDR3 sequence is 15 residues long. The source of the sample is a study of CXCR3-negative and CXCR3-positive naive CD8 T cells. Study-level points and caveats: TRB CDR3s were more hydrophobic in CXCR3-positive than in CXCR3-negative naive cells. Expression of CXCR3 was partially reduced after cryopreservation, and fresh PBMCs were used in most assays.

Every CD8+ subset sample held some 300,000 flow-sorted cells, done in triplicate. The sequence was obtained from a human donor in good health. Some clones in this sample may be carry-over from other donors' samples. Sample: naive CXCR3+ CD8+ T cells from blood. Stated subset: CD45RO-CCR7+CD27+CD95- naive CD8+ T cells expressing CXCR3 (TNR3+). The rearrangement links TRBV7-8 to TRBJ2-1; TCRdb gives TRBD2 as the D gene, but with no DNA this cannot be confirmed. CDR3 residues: CASSSRTSKPDEQFF.